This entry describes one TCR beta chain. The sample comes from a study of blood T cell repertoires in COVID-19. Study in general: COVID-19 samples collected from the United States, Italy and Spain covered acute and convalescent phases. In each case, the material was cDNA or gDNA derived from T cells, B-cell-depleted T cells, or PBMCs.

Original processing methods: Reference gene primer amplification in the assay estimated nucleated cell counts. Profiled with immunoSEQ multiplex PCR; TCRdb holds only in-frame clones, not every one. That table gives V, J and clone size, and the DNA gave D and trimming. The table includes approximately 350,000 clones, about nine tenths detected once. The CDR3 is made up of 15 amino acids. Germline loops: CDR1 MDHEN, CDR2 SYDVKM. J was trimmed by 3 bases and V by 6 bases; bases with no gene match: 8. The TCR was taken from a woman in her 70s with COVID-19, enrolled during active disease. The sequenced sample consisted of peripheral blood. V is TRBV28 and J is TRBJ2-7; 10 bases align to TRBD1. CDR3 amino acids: CASRGPGTGDYEQYF. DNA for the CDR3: TGTGCCAGCAGGGGACCCGGGACAGGGGACTACGAGCAGTACTTC.